This TCR beta chain was obtained from a study of shared clonotypes between healthy human individuals. Repertoires were generated with immunoSEQ multiplex PCR, while TCRdb's copy carries only in-frame clones and drops some. The sample holds 2 million to 3 million clones; approximately 90% are singletons and the top ten take over 0.12%. The CDR3 loop spans 16 amino acids. V gave up 5 bases and J gave up 1 base; unmatched junction bases: 6. From germline, CDR1 is SGHTA and CDR2 FQGNSA. The sample taken for sequencing was naive CD4+ T cells sorted from blood. Subset indicated: CD45RA+ positively selected. The chain couples TRBV7-2 to TRBJ2-3; TRBD1 aligns across 10 bases. The TCR originated in a man aged 18 to 30 in good health. For the CDR3, the DNA is TGTGCCAGCAGCCCCTCCGGGACAGGGGGCACAGATACGCAGTATTTT. This codes for CASSPSGTGGTDTQYF.